One TCR beta chain is described in this entry. No antigen is known for it. The V and J ends lost 4 bases and 6 bases, in that order; junction bases with no gene match: 11. The CDR3 loop spans 15 amino acids. Per germline, CDR1 KGHSH and CDR2 LQKENI. These data originate in a study of cytomegalovirus exposure and HLA in healthy donors. Study-wide results and caveats: A reported reduction in N-insertions relative to the approximately 690-donor mean was seen in an Asian-associated ancestry cluster in a later analysis. Both high specificity and high sensitivity reportedly marked the classifier's diagnosis of cytomegalovirus status.

PCR primers comprised 60 Vbeta and 13 Jbeta primers. Generated by immunoSEQ multiplex PCR, the TCRdb table keeps only in-frame clones and is missing some. The sample lists roughly 100,000 clones, 63% occurring once. The origin of this receptor is a human donor in good health. This chain joins TRBV18 and TRBJ2-7, with 8 bases identical to TRBD2. The sample comprised PBMCs. The DNA of the CDR3 is TGTGCCAGCTCACGCGTGAGCGGGAGTAGTGGCGAGCAGTACTTC. Translated: CASSRVSGSSGEQYF.